This T cell receptor (beta chain) stems from a study of shared clonotypes between healthy human individuals. Across the whole study: Those who served as donors were a couple of women and a few men between the ages of 18 and 49. Used for every donor were three CD4 naive, three CD4 memory, two CD8 naive and one CD8 memory plate.

This CDR3 is 14 amino acids long. Between the trimmed V and J ends, which lost 5 bases and 0 bases, there was a span of 8 bases. Germline V gene data show CDR1 as SNHLY and CDR2 as FYNNEI. In this sample, this clone turned up once. The antigen is unknown. This sample includes further DNA sequences coding for the same CDR3. Clones were sequenced by immunoSEQ multiplex PCR, and TCRdb holds only the in-frame ones, with some missing. This sample has about 1,800,000 clones; approximately 95% occur once, and the top ten carry less than 1.5%. As defined, naive CD8 cells were CD45RO-negative and positively selected for CCR7, with terminally differentiated effector memory CD45RA+ cells excluded. Healthy and HIV-negative, the adult donors had no recent acute infections or vaccinations. Notes on the study in general: Naive subsets generally exceeded memory subsets in estimated richness.

V gene TRBV2 combines with J gene TRBJ1-5, with a possible D match to TRBD1 (5 bases). The specimen sequenced was naive CD8+ T cells sorted from blood. This TCR was sampled from a man younger than 35 in good health. The CDR3 here is CASSPGDSNQPQHF. CDR3 in DNA: TGTGCCAGCAGTCCGGGGGATAGCAATCAGCCCCAGCATTTT.